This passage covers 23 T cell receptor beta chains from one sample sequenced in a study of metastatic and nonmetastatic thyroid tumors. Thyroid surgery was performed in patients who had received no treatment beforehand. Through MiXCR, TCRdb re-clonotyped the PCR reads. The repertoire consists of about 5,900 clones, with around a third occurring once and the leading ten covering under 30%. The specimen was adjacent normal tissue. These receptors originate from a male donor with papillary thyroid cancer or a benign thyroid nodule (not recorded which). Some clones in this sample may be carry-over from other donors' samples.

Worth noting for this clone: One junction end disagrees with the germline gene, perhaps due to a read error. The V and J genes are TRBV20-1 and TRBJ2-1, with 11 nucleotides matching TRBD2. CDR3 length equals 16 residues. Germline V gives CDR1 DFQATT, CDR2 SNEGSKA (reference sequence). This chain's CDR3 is CSARGLAGGYYNEQFF. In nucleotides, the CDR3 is TGCAGTGCCAGAGGACTAGCGGGTGGTTACTACAATGAGCAGTTCTTC.

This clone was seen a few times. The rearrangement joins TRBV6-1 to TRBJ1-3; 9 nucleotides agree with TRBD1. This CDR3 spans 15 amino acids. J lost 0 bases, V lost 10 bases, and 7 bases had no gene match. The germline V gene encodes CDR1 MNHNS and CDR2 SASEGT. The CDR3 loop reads CANGTGSSSGNTIYF. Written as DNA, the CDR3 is TGTGCCAACGGGACAGGGTCGAGCTCTGGAAACACCATATATTTT.

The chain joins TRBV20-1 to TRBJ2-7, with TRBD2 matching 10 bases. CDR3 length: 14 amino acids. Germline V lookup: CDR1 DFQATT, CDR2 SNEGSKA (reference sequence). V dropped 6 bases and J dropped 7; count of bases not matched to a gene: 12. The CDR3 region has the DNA TGCAGTGCCCACGAGCGGGAGGGGGGAGGAGAGCAGTACTTC. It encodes CSAHEREGGGEQYF.

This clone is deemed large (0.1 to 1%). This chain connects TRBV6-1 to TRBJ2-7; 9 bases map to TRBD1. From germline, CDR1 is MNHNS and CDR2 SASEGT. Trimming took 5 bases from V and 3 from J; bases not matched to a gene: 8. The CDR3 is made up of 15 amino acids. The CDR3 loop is CASSRTGTGNYEQYF. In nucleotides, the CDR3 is TGTGCCAGCAGTCGCACCGGGACAGGGAACTACGAGCAGTACTTC.

The chain's CDR3 is CSATGVYSNQPQHF. The DNA for the CDR3 is TGCAGTGCCACGGGAGTCTATAGCAATCAGCCCCAGCATTTT. The chain has TRBV20-1 and TRBJ1-5; D gene ambiguous. The germline CDR1 and CDR2 sequences are DFQATT and SNEGSKA (reference sequence). Trimming cost V 6 bases and J 0 bases, with 12 bases left between them. This CDR3 has 14 amino acids.

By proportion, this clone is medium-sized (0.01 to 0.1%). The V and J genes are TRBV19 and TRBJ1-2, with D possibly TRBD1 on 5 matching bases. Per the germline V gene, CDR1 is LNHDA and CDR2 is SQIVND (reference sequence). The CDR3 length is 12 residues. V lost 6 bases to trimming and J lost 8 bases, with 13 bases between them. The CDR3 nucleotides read TGTGCCAGTAGGGACACGGTGAGGGGCTACACCTTC. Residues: CASRDTVRGYTF.

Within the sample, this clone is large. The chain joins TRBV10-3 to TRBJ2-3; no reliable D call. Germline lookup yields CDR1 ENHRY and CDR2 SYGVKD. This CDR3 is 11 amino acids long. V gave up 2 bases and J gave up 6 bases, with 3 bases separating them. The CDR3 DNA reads TGTGCCATCAGTGAGAGGGATACGCAGTATTTT. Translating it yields CAISERDTQYF.

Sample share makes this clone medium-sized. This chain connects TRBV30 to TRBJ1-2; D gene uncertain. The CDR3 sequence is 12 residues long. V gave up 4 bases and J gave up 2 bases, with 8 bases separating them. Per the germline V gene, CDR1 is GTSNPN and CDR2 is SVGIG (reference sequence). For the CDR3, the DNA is TGTGCCTGGAACATTTTGAACTATGGCTACACCTTC. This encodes CAWNILNYGYTF.

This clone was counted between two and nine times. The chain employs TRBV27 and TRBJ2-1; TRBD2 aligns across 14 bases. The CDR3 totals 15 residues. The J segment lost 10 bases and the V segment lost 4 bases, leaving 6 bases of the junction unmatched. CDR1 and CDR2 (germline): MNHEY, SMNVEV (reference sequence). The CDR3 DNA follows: TGTGCCAGCAGTTGGGTGACTAGCGGGAGGGGAGAGCAGTTCTTC. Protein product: CASSWVTSGRGEQFF.

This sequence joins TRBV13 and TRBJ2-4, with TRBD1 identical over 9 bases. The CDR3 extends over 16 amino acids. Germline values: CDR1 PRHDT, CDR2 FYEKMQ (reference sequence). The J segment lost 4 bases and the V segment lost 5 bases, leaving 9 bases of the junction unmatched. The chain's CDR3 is CASSLSRDRAKNIQYF. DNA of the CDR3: TGTGCCAGCAGCCTGAGCCGGGACAGGGCGAAAAACATTCAGTACTTC.

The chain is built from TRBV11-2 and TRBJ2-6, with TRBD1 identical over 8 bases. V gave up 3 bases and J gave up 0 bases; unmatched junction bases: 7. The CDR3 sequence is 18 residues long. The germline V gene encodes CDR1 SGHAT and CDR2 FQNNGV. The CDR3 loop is CASSFRGQADSGANVLTF. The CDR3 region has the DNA TGTGCCAGCAGCTTCCGGGGACAGGCAGACTCTGGGGCCAACGTCCTGACTTTC.

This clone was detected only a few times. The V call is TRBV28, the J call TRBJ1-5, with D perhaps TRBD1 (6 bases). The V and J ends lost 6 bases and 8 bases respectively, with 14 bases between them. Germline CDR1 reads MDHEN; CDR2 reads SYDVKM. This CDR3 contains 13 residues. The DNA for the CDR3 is TGTGCCAGCAGCCGGGAAGGACAGAAGCCCCAGCATTTT. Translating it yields CASSREGQKPQHF.

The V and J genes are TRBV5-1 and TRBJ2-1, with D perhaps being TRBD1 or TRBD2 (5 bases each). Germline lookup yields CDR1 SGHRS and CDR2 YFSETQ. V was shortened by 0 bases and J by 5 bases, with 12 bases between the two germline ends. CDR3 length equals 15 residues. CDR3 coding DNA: TGCGCCAGCAGCTTGGTGGGACGGAACAACAATGAGCAGTTCTTC. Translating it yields CASSLVGRNNNEQFF. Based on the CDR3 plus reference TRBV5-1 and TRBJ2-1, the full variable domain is KAGVTQTPRYLIKTRGQQVTLSCSPISGHRSVSWYQQTPGQGLQFLFEYFSETQRNKGNFPGRFSGRQFSNSRSEMNVSTLELGDSALYLCASSLVGRNNNEQFFGPGTRLTVL.

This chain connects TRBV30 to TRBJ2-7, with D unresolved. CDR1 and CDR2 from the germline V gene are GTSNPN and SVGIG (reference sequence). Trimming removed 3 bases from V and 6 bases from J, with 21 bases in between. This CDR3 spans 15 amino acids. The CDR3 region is CAWSPRAELTGEQYF. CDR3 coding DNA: TGTGCCTGGAGCCCCCGGGCAGAGTTGACGGGCGAGCAGTACTTC.

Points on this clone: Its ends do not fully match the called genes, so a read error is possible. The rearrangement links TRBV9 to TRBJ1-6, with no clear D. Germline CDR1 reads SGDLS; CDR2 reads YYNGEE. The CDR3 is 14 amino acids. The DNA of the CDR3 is TGTGCCAGCAGCGGGTACGCCTTGAATTCACCACTCAACTTT. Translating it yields CASSGYALNSPLNF.

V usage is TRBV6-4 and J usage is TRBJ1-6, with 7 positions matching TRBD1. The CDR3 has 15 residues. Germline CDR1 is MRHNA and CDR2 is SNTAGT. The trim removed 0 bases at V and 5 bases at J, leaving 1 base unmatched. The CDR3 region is CASSDSGGDNSPLHF. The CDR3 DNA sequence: TGTGCCAGCAGTGACTCAGGGGGCGATAATTCACCCCTCCACTTT.

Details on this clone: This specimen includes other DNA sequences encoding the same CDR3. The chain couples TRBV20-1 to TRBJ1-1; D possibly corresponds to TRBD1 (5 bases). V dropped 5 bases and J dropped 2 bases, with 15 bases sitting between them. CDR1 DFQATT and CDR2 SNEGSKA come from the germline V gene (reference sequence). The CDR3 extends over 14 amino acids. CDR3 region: CSARTTGLNTEAFF. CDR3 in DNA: TGCAGTGCTCGTACCACAGGTCTTAACACTGAAGCTTTCTTT.

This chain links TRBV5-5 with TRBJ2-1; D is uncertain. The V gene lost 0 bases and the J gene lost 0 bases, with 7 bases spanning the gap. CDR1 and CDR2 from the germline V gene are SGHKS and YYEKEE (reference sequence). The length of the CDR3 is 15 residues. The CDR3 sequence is CASSLALSSYNEQFF. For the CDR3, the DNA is TGTGCCAGCAGCTTGGCCTTAAGCTCCTACAATGAGCAGTTCTTC.

Here the CDR3 DNA reads TGTGCCAGCAGCGTACTAGCGGCCCAAGAGACCCAGTACTTC. This gives the protein CASSVLAAQETQYF. The genes are TRBV9 and TRBJ2-5; TRBD2 matches at 7 bases. CDR1 is SGDLS and CDR2 is YYNGEE in the germline V gene. J was trimmed by 1 base and V by 1 base; bases with no gene match: 1. CDR3 size: 14 residues.

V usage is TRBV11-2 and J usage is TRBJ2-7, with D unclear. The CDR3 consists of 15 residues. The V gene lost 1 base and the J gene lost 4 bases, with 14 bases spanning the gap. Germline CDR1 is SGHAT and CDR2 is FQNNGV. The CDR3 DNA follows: TGTGCCAGCAGCTTAGGAGGACGAGGAAGGTACGAGCAGTACTTC. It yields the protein CASSLGGRGRYEQYF.

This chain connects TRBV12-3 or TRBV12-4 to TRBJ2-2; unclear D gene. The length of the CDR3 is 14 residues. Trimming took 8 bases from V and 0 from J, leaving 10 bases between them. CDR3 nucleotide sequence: TGTGCCAGCCATCAGTCTTCGAACACCGGGGAGCTGTTTTTT. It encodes CASHQSSNTGELFF.

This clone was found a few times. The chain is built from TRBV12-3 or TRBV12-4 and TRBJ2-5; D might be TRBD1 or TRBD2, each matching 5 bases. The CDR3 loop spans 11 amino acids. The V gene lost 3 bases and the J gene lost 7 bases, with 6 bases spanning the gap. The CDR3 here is CASSFGGTQYF. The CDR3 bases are TGTGCCAGCAGTTTTGGGGGGACCCAGTACTTC.

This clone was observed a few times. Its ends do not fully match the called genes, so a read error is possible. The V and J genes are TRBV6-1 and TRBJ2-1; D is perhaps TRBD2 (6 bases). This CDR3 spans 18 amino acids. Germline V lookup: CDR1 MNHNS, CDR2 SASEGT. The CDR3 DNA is TGTGCCAGTAGTGAAAACAGCCTCCGGACAACTAGCTGGAATGAGCAGTTCTTC. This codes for CASSENSLRTTSWNEQFF.